One T cell receptor (beta chain) is described in this entry. UMI-labeled TRB cDNA libraries were prepared by 5' RACE. Reanalyzing the 5' RACE reads, TCRdb keeps one entry per CDR3 protein, without DNA. Its table lists roughly 41,000 distinct CDR3 sequences. This specimen comes from a study of CXCR3-negative and CXCR3-positive naive CD8 T cells. The germline V gene has CDR1 LGHNA and CDR2 YSLEER. This CDR3 has 14 residues. This sequence was found in a human donor in good health. Some clones in this sample may be carry-over from other donors' samples. This chain joins TRBV4-3 and TRBJ2-1; checking the TCRdb D call of TRBD1 is not possible without DNA. Sequencing input: memory CD8+ T cells from blood. Here the CDR3 reads CASSSALNTNEQFF.